This T cell receptor beta chain was observed in a study of blood T cell repertoires in COVID-19. CDR1 and CDR2 from the germline V gene are SGHDT and YYEEEE. The CDR3 length is 15 residues. J gave up 4 bases and V 4 bases, and 6 bases lay outside the gene matches. TCRdb's copy holds only in-frame clones and misses some; the assay was immunoSEQ multiplex PCR. The sample yields nearly 300,000 clones, over 85% seen once. The V and J genes are TRBV5-6 and TRBJ2-1, with 9 bases identical to TRBD1. The specimen was PBMCs or T cells enriched from blood (not recorded which). The TCR sequence derives from a woman in her 50s who had been exposed to COVID-19. DNA of the CDR3: TGTGCCAGCAGCATAGGACAGGGGTGGTACAATGAGCAGTTCTTC. It is translated as CASSIGQGWYNEQFF.